This T cell receptor beta chain was recorded in a study of blood T cell repertoires in COVID-19. Looking at the study overall: The study drew acute and convalescent COVID-19 samples from the United States, Italy and Spain. The analysed material was cDNA or gDNA that came from T cells, B-cell-depleted T cells, or PBMCs.

Cohort allocation depended upon clinical history that participants reported. Individuals in the exposed group had encountered a COVID-19 case within 2 weeks preceding study entry. The table lists this clone with a count of one. Clones were sequenced by immunoSEQ multiplex PCR, and TCRdb holds only the in-frame ones, with some missing. Seen here are under 250,000 clones, 80% to 90% observed once, and the top ten hold roughly 3.7%. V lost 1 base to trimming and J lost 4 bases, with 13 bases between them. CDR1 is LNHNV and CDR2 is YYDKDF in the germline V gene (reference sequence). The CDR3 length is 15 residues.

Sequences were obtained from PBMCs or T cells enriched from blood (not recorded which). The clonotype comes from a woman younger than 45 who had been exposed to COVID-19. The rearrangement links TRBV15 to TRBJ1-1; D is perhaps TRBD1 (5 bases). CDR3 residues: CATSRGGEVSTEAFF. The CDR3 DNA reads TGTGCCACCAGCAGAGGGGGGGAGGTTAGCACTGAAGCTTTCTTT.